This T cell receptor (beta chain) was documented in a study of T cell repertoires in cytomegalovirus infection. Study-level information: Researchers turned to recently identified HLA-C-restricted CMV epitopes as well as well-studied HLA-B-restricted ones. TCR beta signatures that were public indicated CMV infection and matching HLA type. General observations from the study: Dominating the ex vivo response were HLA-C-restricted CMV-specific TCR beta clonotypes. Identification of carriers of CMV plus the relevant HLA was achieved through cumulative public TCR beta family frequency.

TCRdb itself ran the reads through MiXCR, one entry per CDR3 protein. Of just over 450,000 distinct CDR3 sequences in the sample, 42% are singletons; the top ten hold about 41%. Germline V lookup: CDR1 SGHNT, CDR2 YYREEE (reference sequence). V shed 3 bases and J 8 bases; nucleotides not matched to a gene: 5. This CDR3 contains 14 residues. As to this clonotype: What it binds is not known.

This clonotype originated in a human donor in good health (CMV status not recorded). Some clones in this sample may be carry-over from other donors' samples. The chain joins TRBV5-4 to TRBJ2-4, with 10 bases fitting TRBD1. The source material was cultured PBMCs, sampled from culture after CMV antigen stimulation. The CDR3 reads CASSWGQGRDIQYF. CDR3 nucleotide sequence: TGTGCCAGCAGCTGGGGACAGGGGAGGGACATTCAGTACTTC.